These 23 T cell receptor beta chains originate from one sample sequenced in a study of CXCR3-negative and CXCR3-positive naive CD8 T cells. Through 5' RACE with UMI labels, the TRB cDNA libraries were prepared. TCRdb re-called the 5' RACE reads; every CDR3 protein appears as one record, without DNA. The sample includes some 130,000 distinct CDR3 sequences. The sample was naive CXCR3- CD8+ T cells from blood. The subset was: CD45RO-CCR7+CD27+CD95- naive CD8+ T cells lacking CXCR3 (TNR3-). The receptors derive from a human donor in good health. Some clones in this sample may be carry-over from other donors' samples.

The V and J genes are TRBV6-1 and TRBJ2-1; there is no DNA to check the TCRdb D call of TRBD2. Germline assignment: CDR1 MNHNS and CDR2 SASEGT. This CDR3 is 17 amino acids long. CDR3 protein: CASSEALYGTRVGEQFF.

The V call is TRBV29-1, the J call TRBJ2-1; TCRdb picks TRBD2, but there is no DNA to check that call. This CDR3 has 14 amino acids. Germline V CDR1 and CDR2: SQVTM, ANQGSEA. This CDR3 is CSVEGLSSYNEQFF.

The chain links TRBV7-6 to TRBJ2-1; the TCRdb D gene call, TRBD2, has no DNA to confirm it. Germline lookup yields CDR1 SGHVS and CDR2 FNYEAQ. The CDR3 consists of 15 residues. This chain's CDR3 is CASSLLGLASSEQFF. Combining the CDR3 with reference TRBV7-6 and TRBJ2-1 gives the whole variable domain GAGVSQSPRYKVTKRGQDVALRCDPISGHVSLYWYRQALGQGPEFLTYFNYEAQQDKSGLPNDRFSAERPEGSISTLTIQRTEQRDSAMYRCASSLLGLASSEQFFGPGTRLTVL.

The rearrangement uses TRBV12-3 or TRBV12-4 and TRBJ2-3; TCRdb returns TRBD2, unconfirmable since there is no DNA. This CDR3 is built from 16 residues. The CDR3 loop reads CASSLSLADITDTQYF.

This chain connects TRBV18 to TRBJ2-5. Germline V gene lookup returns CDR1 KGHSH and CDR2 LQKENI. This CDR3 is built from 12 residues. The CDR3: CASSPPGETQYF.

The chain employs TRBV4-2 and TRBJ1-1; the TCRdb call, TRBD1, lacks DNA for checking. This CDR3 region has 14 residues. In germline, CDR1 is LGHNA, CDR2 YNFKEQ. Here the CDR3 reads CASSPMDRATEAFF.

The CDR3 sequence: CASSEGTGGPTDTQYF. This chain connects TRBV25-1 to TRBJ2-3; as DNA is missing, the TRBD1 call by TCRdb cannot be tested. Per germline, CDR1 MGHDK and CDR2 SYGVNS. This CDR3 has 16 residues.

This chain links TRBV20-1 with TRBJ2-1; TCRdb proposes TRBD2, but this gene call is untestable without DNA. The CDR3 totals 18 residues. Germline CDR1 is DFQATT and CDR2 is SNEGSKA (reference sequence). The CDR3 is CSANVPREAGGRYNEQFF.

The chain is built from TRBV7-3 and TRBJ2-1. CDR1 is SGHTA, CDR2 FQGTGA, per germline. This CDR3 region has 14 residues. The chain's CDR3 is CASSLGLGLNEQFF.

The rearrangement joins TRBV20-1 to TRBJ1-1; TCRdb outputs TRBD1, but without DNA this stays unchecked. The V gene's germline CDR1 is DFQATT and CDR2 SNEGSKA (reference sequence). This CDR3 has 14 residues. The CDR3 spells CSARSGARDTEAFF.

The chain combines TRBV2 with TRBJ2-3; TCRdb's D call, TRBD2, is unchecked because there is no DNA. The length of the CDR3 is 15 residues. Germline V gene sequence: CDR1 SNHLY, CDR2 FYNNEI. The CDR3 reads CASSPTSGSTDTQYF.

The rearrangement uses TRBV4-3 and TRBJ2-5; as DNA is missing, the TRBD1 call by TCRdb cannot be tested. The CDR3 is 16 residues long. Per the germline V gene, CDR1 is LGHNA and CDR2 is YSLEER. CDR3 in amino acids: CASSQDQVGQGETQYF.

The gene calls are TRBV5-4 and TRBJ2-7. Looked up from germline, CDR1 is SGHNT and CDR2 is YYREEE (reference sequence). The CDR3 is 13 residues long. CDR3 sequence: CAGSLGVPYEQYF.

The rearrangement joins TRBV6-5 to TRBJ2-5; the TCRdb call, TRBD2, lacks DNA for checking. Per the germline V gene, CDR1 is MNHEY and CDR2 is SVGAGI. The CDR3 is 14 residues long. The CDR3 protein is CASSVQREQETQYF.

This chain connects TRBV15 to TRBJ2-1; the D call of TRBD2 rests on TCRdb alone, since no DNA is present to check it. CDR3 length: 17 residues. CDR1 is LNHNV, CDR2 YYDKDF, per germline (reference sequence). The CDR3 spells CATSRDRGRAEDNEQFF. The complete variable domain, with remaining parts taken from reference TRBV15 and TRBJ2-1, reads DAMVIQNPRYQVTQFGKPVTLSCSQTLNHNVMYWYQQKSSQAPKLLFHYYDKDFNNEADTPDNFQSRRPNTSFCFLDIRSPGLGDTAMYLCATSRDRGRAEDNEQFFGPGTRLTVL.

The CDR3 sequence: CATSRDLGYSNQPQHF. This sequence joins TRBV15 and TRBJ1-5. The CDR3 sequence is 16 residues long. Germline V gives CDR1 LNHNV, CDR2 YYDKDF (reference sequence).

The J gene is TRBJ2-7, the V gene TRBV4-2. Looked up from germline, CDR1 is LGHNA and CDR2 is YNFKEQ. The CDR3 spans 12 residues. The CDR3 is CASSQARSEQYF.

This chain links TRBV6-2 or TRBV6-3 with TRBJ1-5. This CDR3 contains 15 residues. Looked up from germline, CDR1 is MNHEY and CDR2 is SVGEGT. The CDR3 spells CASSTSSLAVQPQHF.

The genes are TRBV13 and TRBJ2-1; there is no DNA to check the TCRdb D call of TRBD1. The CDR3 consists of 13 residues. From germline, CDR1 is PRHDT and CDR2 FYEKMQ (reference sequence). The chain's CDR3 is CASRRGQYNEQFF.

This chain joins TRBV6-2 or TRBV6-3 and TRBJ2-7; no DNA is available, so the TRBD1 call from TCRdb remains unchecked. The germline CDR1 and CDR2 sequences are MNHEY and SVGEGT. This CDR3 contains 14 residues. The CDR3 is CASTTGGLIREQYF.

The chain employs TRBV2 and TRBJ2-3; the TCRdb call, TRBD1, lacks DNA for checking. Germline values: CDR1 SNHLY, CDR2 FYNNEI. This CDR3 is built from 16 residues. The CDR3 loop is CASSPPEGEYRDTQYF.

The V gene is TRBV29-1, the J gene TRBJ2-7; TCRdb outputs TRBD2, but without DNA this stays unchecked. Germline V gives CDR1 SQVTM, CDR2 ANQGSEA. This CDR3 is built from 14 residues. The CDR3 spells CSVEDGTGSYEQYF.

J is TRBJ1-2 and V is TRBV20-1. Germline CDR1 DFQATT, CDR2 SNEGSKA (reference sequence). The CDR3 is made up of 18 amino acids. This chain's CDR3 is CSARDFAIEGMAGGGYTF.